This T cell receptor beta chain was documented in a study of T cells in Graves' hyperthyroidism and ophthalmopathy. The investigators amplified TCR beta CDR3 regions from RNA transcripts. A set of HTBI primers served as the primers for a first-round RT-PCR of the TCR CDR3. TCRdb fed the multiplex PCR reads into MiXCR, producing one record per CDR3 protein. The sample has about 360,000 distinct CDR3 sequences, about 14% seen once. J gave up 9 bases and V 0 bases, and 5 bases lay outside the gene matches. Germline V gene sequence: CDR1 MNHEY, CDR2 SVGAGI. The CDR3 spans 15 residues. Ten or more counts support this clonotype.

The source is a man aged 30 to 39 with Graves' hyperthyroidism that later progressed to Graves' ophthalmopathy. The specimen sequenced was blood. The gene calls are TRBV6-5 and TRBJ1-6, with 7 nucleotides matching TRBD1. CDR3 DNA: TGTGCCAGCAGTTACTCGACAGGGTTCGGTTCACCCCTCCACTTT. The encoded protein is CASSYSTGFGSPLHF.